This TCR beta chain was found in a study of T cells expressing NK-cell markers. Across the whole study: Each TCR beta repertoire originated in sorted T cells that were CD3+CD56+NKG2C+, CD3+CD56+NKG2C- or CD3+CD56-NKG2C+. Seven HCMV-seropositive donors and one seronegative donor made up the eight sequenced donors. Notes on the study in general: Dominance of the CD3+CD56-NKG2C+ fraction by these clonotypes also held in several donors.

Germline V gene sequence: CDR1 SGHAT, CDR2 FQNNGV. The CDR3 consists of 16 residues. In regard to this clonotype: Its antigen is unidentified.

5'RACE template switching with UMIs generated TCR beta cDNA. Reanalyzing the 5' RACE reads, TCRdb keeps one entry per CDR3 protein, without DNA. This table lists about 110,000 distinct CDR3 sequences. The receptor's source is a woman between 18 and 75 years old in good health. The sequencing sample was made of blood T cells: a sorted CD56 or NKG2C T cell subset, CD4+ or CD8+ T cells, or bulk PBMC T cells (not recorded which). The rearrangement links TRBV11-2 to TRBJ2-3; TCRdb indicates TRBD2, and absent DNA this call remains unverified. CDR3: CASTTSERGNTDTQYF.